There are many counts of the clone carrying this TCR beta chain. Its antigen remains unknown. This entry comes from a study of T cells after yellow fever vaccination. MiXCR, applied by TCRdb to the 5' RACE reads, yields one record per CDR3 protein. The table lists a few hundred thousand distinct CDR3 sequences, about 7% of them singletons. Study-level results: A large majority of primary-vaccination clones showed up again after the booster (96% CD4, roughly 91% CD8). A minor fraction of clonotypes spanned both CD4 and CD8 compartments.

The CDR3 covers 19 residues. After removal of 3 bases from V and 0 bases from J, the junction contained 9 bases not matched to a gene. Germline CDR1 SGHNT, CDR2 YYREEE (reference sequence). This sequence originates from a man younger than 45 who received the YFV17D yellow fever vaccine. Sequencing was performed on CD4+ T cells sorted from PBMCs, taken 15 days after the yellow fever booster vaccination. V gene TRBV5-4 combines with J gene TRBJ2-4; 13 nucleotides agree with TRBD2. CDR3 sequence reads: CASSSTGTSGNLAKNIQYF. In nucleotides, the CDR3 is TGTGCCAGCAGCTCTACCGGGACTAGCGGGAATCTAGCCAAAAACATTCAGTACTTC.